The clone carrying this T cell receptor (beta chain) showed up many times. The germline gives CDR1 GTSNPN, CDR2 SVGIG (reference sequence). The CDR3 spans 14 residues. V lost 8 bases to trimming and J lost 3 bases, with 18 bases between them. This entry comes from a study of tumor-infiltrating lymphocytes in primary liver carcinoma. A primer matching the constant region was used to make TCR beta cDNA from approximately 0.45 ug of total RNA. Three-round nested multiplex PCR performed with slightly modified ARM-PCR produced the TCR beta libraries. The study ran its first two PCR rounds for about 11 cycles each, using TRBV1-TRBV30 forward primers and a C-beta reverse primer. TCRdb independently ran MiXCR on the multiplex PCR reads; one entry per CDR3 protein. The top ten hold more than 15% of the sample, which has some 110,000 distinct CDR3 sequences, around 83% seen once. Unsorted bulk tissue (roughly 17-33 mg) underwent RNA and DNA co-extraction.

The sample was liver tumor tissue from sampling region 3. Noted subset: tumor region T3, left-lateral pole. This chain uses TRBV30 with TRBJ2-3; D is perhaps TRBD1 (6 bases). The TCR comes from a man between 35 and 55 years old with primary liver carcinoma and hepatitis B virus infection. The CDR3 protein is CAAHRGLRTDTQYF. CDR3 nucleotides: TGTGCCGCACATAGGGGGTTGAGGACAGATACGCAGTATTTT.